What follows is one TCR beta chain and its context. It lacks a known antigen. Base qualities are missing; no much larger clone stands one base away. The cohort consisted of hundreds of healthy bone marrow donors. At the time of sampling, every cohort member was nominally healthy, though immune exposures that went unrecorded were likely present. The donor was CMV seronegative and was included in the group of around 320 seronegative cohort members. Every donor gave a peripheral blood sample, and the peripheral blood mononuclear cells from that sample were used for TCR beta sequencing. Genomic DNA extraction from the blood cell samples was performed with the Qiagen DNeasy Blood Extraction Kit. The sample is drawn from a study of cytomegalovirus exposure and HLA in healthy donors (dated by TCRdb to the late 2010s). In the study overall: In an earlier analysis of some 610 of the donors, 250 to 350 Gb of sequence data and about 110 million unique TCR beta sequences from roughly 180 million T cells were reported. Typing coverage differed by locus: A, B, C, DRB1 and DQB1 were typed in about 629-640 donors, DQA1 in roughly 510, DPA1 in some 610, and DPB1 in approximately 450. A few DR-DQ haplotypes were treated as single units for association and clustering because of strong linkage in the cohort. In a later analysis, previously published TCR beta repertoires from several hundred donors were re-analyzed and high-resolution HLA genotyping was added so that TCR occurrence patterns could be studied. The study used immunosequencing to profile the T cell repertoires of hundreds of subjects and linked those repertoires to cytomegalovirus serostatus. In addition to the first cohort of 650 to 750 subjects, a separate validation cohort of around 110 different subjects was used. Among some 410 genotyped donors of the cohort, an average of about 240,000 unique TCR beta nucleotide sequences were sequenced per donor, roughly a sixth of them non-productive. In an earlier analysis of roughly 600 of the donors, high-throughput TCR beta sequencing was used to judge whether each TCR beta V gene segment behaved as functional or pseudogenic. Approximately 300 gigabases of sequencing data and around 85 million unique TCR sequences made up an early release that covered approximately 650 HLA-typed donors. Genome-wide SNP genotypes for about three fifths of the roughly 670 donors were used in a later genetic analysis, which treated that subset as a discovery cohort. Alongside the repertoire data, information on donor age, sex, ethnicity and CMV serostatus was compiled. Both class I and class II loci were covered by HLA typing, at four-digit resolution. The aim of the study was to test whether cataloging public T cell receptors could identify signatures of past pathogen exposure. The genetic ancestry cluster associated with self-reported Caucasian donors included 65% to 90% of the 398 genotyped donors. High-throughput TCR immunosequencing, statistical association of individual TCRs with disease status, and machine learning were combined to predict cytomegalovirus infection status. The later analysis used no new phenotypic data to find candidate immune exposures, relying instead on TCR beta sequences and their occurrence across donors. Every discovery cohort repertoire had been produced on one sequencing platform. Broad study findings and their caveats: A later genetic analysis reported fewer N-insertions in productive TCRs among donors in an Asian-associated ancestry cluster than the approximately 670-donor mean. A further reported finding was that TCR beta sequences accurately predicted the HLA-A and HLA-B alleles for most subjects in the first cohort. Only TCR beta chains were sequenced in this cohort, and the absence of alpha or paired-chain data limited detectable features. When HLA alleles, especially DR and DQ, strongly co-occurred, attributing TCR associations to individual alleles was difficult. In an earlier analysis of around 500 of the donors, most TCR beta V segments appeared in productive rearrangements about 87% or about 30% of the time, broadly matching IMGT annotations. For the cohort, immune exposure information was limited to CMV serostatus. A later analysis reported that several top co-occurrence clusters appeared linked to parvovirus B19, influenza, CMV and Epstein-Barr virus. Because counts were too low, roughly 16 rarely observed V segments, including chromosome 9 orphons, were left out of the earlier analysis of approximately 580 of the donors. V-gene and J-gene trimming of TCR beta chains was associated with a missense DCLRE1C variant in a later genetic analysis, and the association was replicated in an independent cohort. A group of highly shared sequence variants was considered likely to be a technical artifact of the sequencing pipeline. In a later analysis, some 18,000 TCR beta sequences were associated with specific HLA alleles at a false discovery rate of 0.05. In the study, roughly 160 TCR beta chains were listed as associated with cytomegalovirus. Sequencing depth was assumed to be roughly uniform across donors in the presence/absence analyses, though that assumption may not hold. A later analysis found that HLA-associated TCR beta chains were more clonally expanded and had lower generation probabilities than equally common non-associated chains. In a later analysis, most CMV-associated TCR beta chains were found to appear HLA-restricted, with HLA associations seemingly driven largely by CMV exposure. In a later analysis, TCR association rates were found to vary across HLA loci, with the most associated TCRs seen for DRB1 alleles and the fewest for HLA-C alleles. HLA typing was unavailable for some donors at each locus, so association tests used only the typed subset. Linkage disequilibrium might explain the correlated functional status among segregating V segments, but an unknown experimental factor could not be excluded. It was suggested by the authors that the approach could potentially be generalized to other disease states and immunological phenotypes. Most TCR sequences were seen in very few donors, while some public TCRs were found in many individuals. A few of the identified cytomegalovirus-associated TCR beta chains were confirmed in vitro to be specific for cytomegalovirus antigens. Cytomegalovirus status was reported to be diagnosed by the classifier with high specificity and sensitivity in both the original and validation cohorts.

Libraries were made using the immunoSEQ multiplex PCR assay. A mixture of 60 forward primers for TCR Vbeta segments and 13 reverse primers for TCR Jbeta segments was used in the multiplex PCR. Amplification of the CDR3 region of rearranged TCR beta genes was performed with a multiplex PCR assay on genomic DNA. Amplified TCR beta libraries were sequenced as 87-base-pair reads on the Illumina HiSeq System. The published analysis was carried out like this. In a later analysis, tens of millions of unique TCR beta chains were counted across the approximately 670 repertoires, and roughly 11 million of these chains were shared by at least two donors. To remove PCR and sequencing errors, raw reads were error-corrected and collapsed into unique sequences using a nearest-neighbor algorithm that merged closely related sequences. CDR3 sequences were aligned to IMGT reference sequences to assign V, D and J gene segments. For a sequence to be retained, a match of at least six nucleotides to both a V gene segment and a J gene segment was required. Rearrangements were classified as productive when the CDR3 lacked stop codons and remained in frame with V and J, and all other rearrangements were classified as non-productive. Following IMGT convention, CDR3 was defined as the stretch from the second conserved V-encoded cysteine to the conserved J-encoded phenylalanine. The earlier analysis of more than 450 of the donors excluded sequences that lacked an unambiguous match to a single V gene segment. An earlier analysis of some 610 of the donors called V segments functional above 56.7% productive rearrangements and segregating when the between-donor standard deviation exceeded 5%. A statistical classification framework was built to diagnose cytomegalovirus status from the catalog of TCR beta chain sequences. In a later analysis, TCR nucleotide sequences were compared against IMGT/GENE-DB human TR gene sequences so that V and J genes could be assigned. The TCRdist pipeline was used in a later analysis to assign CDR3 sequences and most-parsimonious VDJ recombination scenarios. In a later analysis, every TCR beta chain was defined by the combination of its CDR3 amino acid sequence and its V-gene family, and reads without a unique V-gene family were dropped. A later analysis removed nearly 600 highly shared, low-generation-probability nucleotide sequences to deal with suspected cross-contamination and a sequencing artifact. A later analysis calculated a clonal expansion index for each public chain from normalized within-repertoire ranks of inferred template counts. In a later analysis, generation probabilities were computed with a VDJ recombination model fitted to out-of-frame rearrangements, and the resulting probabilities were checked against IGoR. In a later analysis, hypergeometric tests were used to score TCR-TCR, TCR-HLA and TCR-CMV co-occurrence, with a repertoire-size bias correction applied to TCR pairs. False discovery rates were estimated in a later analysis by permuting HLA or CMV assignments 20 times. In a later analysis, co-occurring TCRs were grouped with DBSCAN, and TCRdist sequence similarity was added when clustering was performed within HLA-allele-positive subsets. Co-occurrence clustering excluded repertoires with fewer than 30,000 or more than 120,000 public chains, plus five with anomalous nucleotide sharing. The table comes from immuneACCESS by way of TCRdb, which keeps in-frame sequences with V and J called. Part of the clones is missing from these tables; in studies checked, under half for an unresolved V gene and the rest for unknown reasons. The V and J calls and clone size come from that table; D and trimming were worked out from the DNA. The sample yields about 160,000 clones; roughly 79% were counted once. Clones ranked in the top ten supply about 1.6% of the sample.

This receptor was taken from a man between 35 and 55 years old in good health and CMV-seronegative. What was sequenced was PBMCs.

The CDR3 sequence is CASSYVQNTEAFF. Read as DNA, the sequence is TGTGCCAGCAGTTACGTCCAAAACACTGAAGCTTTCTTT. Rearrangement joined TRBV6-6 to TRBJ1-1, with an unclear D gene assignment. The germline V gene (reference sequence) specifies MNHNY as CDR1 and SVGAGI as CDR2. Measured from the cysteine to the phenylalanine, the CDR3 is 13 residues long. The retained sequence is limited to the CDR3, 39 bases, with the frame set at the first base. The trim is 2 bases for V and 2 bases for J, with a gap of 6 bases between the germline ends.